The next 9 T cell receptor beta chains were all read from a single sample in a study of tumor-infiltrating lymphocytes in localized non-small cell lung cancer. Profiling relied on immunoSEQ multiplex PCR, and the TCRdb table lists in-frame clones only, not all of them. The sample includes some 5,900 clones, approximately 82% of them seen just once. The sequenced sample consisted of lung tumor tissue. These receptors all stem from a human donor with non-small cell lung cancer.

The chain joins TRBV11-1 to TRBJ2-1, with TRBD2 matching over 11 bases. Per the germline V gene, CDR1 is SGHAT and CDR2 is FQDESV (reference sequence). The V segment lost 1 base and the J segment 5 bases; nucleotides outside the gene matches: 1. The CDR3 length is 15 residues. CDR3 amino acids: CASSLVGLADNEQFF. CDR3 in DNA: TGTGCCAGCAGCTTAGTGGGACTAGCGGACAATGAGCAGTTCTTC.

This clone was observed a handful of times. This chain uses TRBV19 with TRBJ2-1, with TRBD2 identical over 15 bases. After removal of 3 bases from V and 5 bases from J, the junction contained 8 bases not matched to a gene. This CDR3 contains 18 residues. CDR1 is LNHDA, CDR2 SQIVND, per germline (reference sequence). The CDR3: CASSIRTSGRARDNEQFF. DNA for the CDR3: TGTGCCAGTAGTATCCGGACTAGCGGGAGGGCCCGTGACAATGAGCAGTTCTTC.

The chain is built from TRBV28 and TRBJ2-7; D unresolved. Deletions cut 4 bases from V and 2 bases from J, with 6 bases between. CDR3 length equals 12 residues. The germline V gene encodes CDR1 MDHEN and CDR2 SYDVKM. The CDR3 DNA reads as TGTGCCAGCAGTTCCGAAACCTACGAGCAGTACTTC. This gives the protein CASSSETYEQYF.

V is TRBV28 and J is TRBJ1-5; D not resolved. From germline, CDR1 is MDHEN and CDR2 SYDVKM. Trimming removed 6 bases from V and 3 bases from J, with 15 bases in between. This CDR3 is built from 15 residues. The CDR3 reads CASRGGSGFNQPQHF. In DNA form, the CDR3 reads TGTGCCAGCAGGGGCGGTTCCGGGTTCAATCAGCCCCAGCATTTT.

This clone was detected a few times. The chain couples TRBV5-4 to TRBJ2-7; 9 bases agree with TRBD2. This CDR3 is 15 amino acids long. Germline-derived CDR1 and CDR2 are SGHNT and YYREEE (reference sequence). J gave up 2 bases and V 0 bases, and 3 bases lay outside the gene matches. The CDR3 region has the DNA TGTGCCAGCAGCTTGGAGGCTAGCGGGACCTACGAGCAGTACTTC. This encodes CASSLEASGTYEQYF.

The V call is TRBV19, the J call TRBJ1-5; 8 nucleotides agree with TRBD1. Trimming cost V 5 bases and J 0 bases; bases outside gene matches: 6. The germline V gene encodes CDR1 LNHDA and CDR2 SQIVND (reference sequence). CDR3 length: 16 amino acids. CDR3 DNA sequence: TGTGCCAGTAGTTACCGGACAGGGTCTAGCAATCAGCCCCAGCATTTT. Translated: CASSYRTGSSNQPQHF. Full variable domain (missing parts from reference TRBV19 and TRBJ1-5): DGGITQSPKYLFRKEGQNVTLSCEQNLNHDAMYWYRQDPGQGLRLIYYSQIVNDFQKGDIAEGYSVSREKKESFPLTVTSAQKNPTAFYLCASSYRTGSSNQPQHFGDGTRLSIL.

The J gene is TRBJ1-2, the V gene TRBV9; 9 bases line up with TRBD1. CDR1 and CDR2 from the germline V gene are SGDLS and YYNGEE. V dropped 5 bases and J dropped 8; count of bases not matched to a gene: 13. This CDR3 spans 15 amino acids. In DNA form, the CDR3 reads TGTGCCAGCAGTCCCTTACAGGGGGCAAATCTCGGCTACACCTTC. It is translated as CASSPLQGANLGYTF.

This clone was found once. CDR3 DNA sequence: TGCGCCAGCAGGGCCGGGACTAGCGGGAGTGTTTACGAGCAGTACTTC. This translates into CASRAGTSGSVYEQYF. This chain links TRBV5-1 with TRBJ2-7; 14 positions match TRBD2. Trimming removed 5 bases from V and 4 bases from J; junction bases left unmatched: 8. CDR3 length: 16 residues. In germline, CDR1 is SGHRS, CDR2 YFSETQ.

This clone appeared a few times. In nucleotides, the CDR3 is TGTGCCAGCAGTCCAGGGGCCGGGGATGAAAAACTGTTTTTT. Encoded protein: CASSPGAGDEKLFF. The rearrangement uses TRBV7-9 and TRBJ1-4; D may be TRBD1 (6 bases). The V gene lost 6 bases and the J gene lost 6 bases, with 14 bases spanning the gap. CDR1 SEHNR and CDR2 FQNEAQ come from the germline V gene (reference sequence). The CDR3 is made up of 14 amino acids.